The following is a TCR beta chain sequence with its context. This specimen comes from a study of blood T cell repertoires in COVID-19. The data were produced by immunoSEQ multiplex PCR, yet TCRdb's version contains in-frame clones alone and is incomplete. This sample has 150,000 to 200,000 clones; more than 75% occur once, and the top ten carry roughly a sixth. Sequencing was done on a sample of PBMCs or T cells enriched from blood (not recorded which). The sequence was collected from a woman between 50 and 59 years old with acute COVID-19.

CDR3 nucleotide sequence: TGTGCCAGCAGTTACGGGACAGGATTTGGCTACACCTTC. Translating gives CASSYGTGFGYTF. The rearrangement joins TRBV6-6 to TRBJ1-2; 8 bases line up with TRBD1. There are 13 residues in the CDR3. Germline V gene lookup returns CDR1 MNHNY and CDR2 SVGAGI (reference sequence). J gave up 7 bases and V 2 bases, and 3 bases lay outside the gene matches.